This T cell receptor (beta chain) was profiled in a study of shared clonotypes between healthy human individuals. Study-wide findings and caveats: Even with large depth, rarefaction showed that sorted-subset sequencing was incomplete. Several donors held approximately 4.6% of naive CD4 clonotypes in common. Non-shared clonotypes had lower generation probabilities than those shared by all four donors.

A few counts support this clone. Its specificity is not known. The same CDR3 also results from other DNA sequences found in this sample. CDR3 size: 11 residues. The germline V gene has CDR1 SQVTM and CDR2 ANQGSEA. Trimming stripped 6 bases from V and 7 bases from J, with 9 bases between. Clones were read by immunoSEQ multiplex PCR, and TCRdb kept only the in-frame ones, dropping some. The table shows 2.3 million or so clones, with over 85% occurring only once. Sequences were obtained from naive CD4+ T cells from PBMCs. The subset here: CD45RA+ positively selected. This clonotype was obtained from a man aged 18 to 29 in good health. Some clones in this sample may be carry-over from other donors' samples. The chain employs TRBV29-1 and TRBJ1-4; no reliable D call. The CDR3 protein is CSVEAGEKLFF. DNA for the CDR3: TGCAGCGTGGAGGCAGGTGAAAAACTGTTTTTT.